The entry below gives a single T cell receptor beta chain sequence along with its context. Its antigen is as yet unknown. The data belong to a study of T cell responses to AZD1222 COVID-19 vaccine. Study-wide results and caveats: Most donors were white British and more were female, and clonal diversity was possibly underestimated. In all cases, repertoires were sampled only after the peak T cell response.

The CDR3 runs to 14 residues. Germline CDR1 reads MNHEY; CDR2 reads SVGEGT. J was trimmed by 4 bases and V by 2 bases; bases with no gene match: 3. TCRdb's table, derived via immunoSEQ multiplex PCR, lists solely in-frame clones and lacks some. The sample gives around 160,000 clones, around 95% of which show up once; around 0.66% is in the top ten. The sequence came from an adult in good health. Sequenced material: peripheral blood, taken on day 0 of AZD1222 vaccination. V and J are TRBV6-2 or TRBV6-3 and TRBJ1-1, with 8 bases aligning to TRBD1. CDR3 DNA: TGTGCCAGCAGTTACGGCGGGACAGGCACTGAAGCTTTCTTT. Translating gives CASSYGGTGTEAFF.